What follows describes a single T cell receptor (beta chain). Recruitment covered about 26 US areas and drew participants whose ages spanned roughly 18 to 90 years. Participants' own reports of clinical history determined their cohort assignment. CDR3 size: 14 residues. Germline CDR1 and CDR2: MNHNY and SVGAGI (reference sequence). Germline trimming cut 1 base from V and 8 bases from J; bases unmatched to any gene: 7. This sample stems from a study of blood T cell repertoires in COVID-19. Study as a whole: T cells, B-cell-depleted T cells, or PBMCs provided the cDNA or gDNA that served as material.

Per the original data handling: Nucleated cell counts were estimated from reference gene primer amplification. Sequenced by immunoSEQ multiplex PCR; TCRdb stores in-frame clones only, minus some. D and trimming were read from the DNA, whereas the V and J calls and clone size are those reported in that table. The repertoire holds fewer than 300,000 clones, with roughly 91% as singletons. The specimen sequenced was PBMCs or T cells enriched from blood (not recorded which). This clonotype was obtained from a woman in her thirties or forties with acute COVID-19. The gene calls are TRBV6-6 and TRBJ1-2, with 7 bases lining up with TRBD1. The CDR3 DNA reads TGTGCCAGCAGTTACTTACAGGGGAATGGCGGCTACACCTTC. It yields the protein CASSYLQGNGGYTF.